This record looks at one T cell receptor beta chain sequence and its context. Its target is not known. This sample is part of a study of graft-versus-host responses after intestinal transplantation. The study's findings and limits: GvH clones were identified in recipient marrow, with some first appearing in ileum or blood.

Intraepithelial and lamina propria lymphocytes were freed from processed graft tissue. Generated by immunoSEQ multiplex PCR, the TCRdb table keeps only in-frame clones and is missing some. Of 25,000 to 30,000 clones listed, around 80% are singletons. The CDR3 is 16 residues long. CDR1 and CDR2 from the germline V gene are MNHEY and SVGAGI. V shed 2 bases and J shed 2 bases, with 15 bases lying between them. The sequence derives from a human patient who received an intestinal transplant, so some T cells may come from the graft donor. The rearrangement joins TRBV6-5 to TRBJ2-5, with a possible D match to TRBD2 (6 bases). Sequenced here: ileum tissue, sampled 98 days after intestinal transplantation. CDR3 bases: TGTGCCAGCAGTTACAGGGTGGGACTGTTGCAAGAGACCCAGTACTTC. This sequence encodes CASSYRVGLLQETQYF.